The clone carrying this T cell receptor beta chain was counted only a few times. Between the trimmed V and J ends, which lost 3 bases and 4 bases, there was a span of 18 bases. CDR1 and CDR2 (germline): SGHVS, FQNEAQ. The CDR3 runs 16 residues. The data are from a study of identical twins. TCRdb passed the 5' RACE reads through MiXCR, listing each CDR3 protein once. The sample contains 200,000 to 250,000 distinct CDR3 sequences, roughly a tenth of which appear only once. The receptor was isolated from a man in his fifties or sixties in good health. This sequence joins TRBV7-8 and TRBJ1-2; maybe TRBD1 (5 bases). Sequenced: memory T cells sorted from blood. CDR3 region: CASSLVRGSAIYGYTF. The CDR3 DNA sequence: TGTGCCAGCAGCTTGGTTCGGGGCTCAGCGATCTATGGCTACACCTTC.